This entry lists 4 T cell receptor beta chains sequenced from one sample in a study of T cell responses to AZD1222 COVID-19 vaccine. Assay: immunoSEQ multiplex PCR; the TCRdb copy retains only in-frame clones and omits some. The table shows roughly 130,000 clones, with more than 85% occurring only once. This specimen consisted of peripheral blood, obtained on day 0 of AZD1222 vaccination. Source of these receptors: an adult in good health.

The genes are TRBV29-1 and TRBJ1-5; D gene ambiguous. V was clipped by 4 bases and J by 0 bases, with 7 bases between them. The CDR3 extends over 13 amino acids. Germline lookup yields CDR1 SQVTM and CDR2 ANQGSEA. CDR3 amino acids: CSVGGVSNQPQHF. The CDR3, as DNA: TGCAGCGTTGGGGGAGTTAGCAATCAGCCCCAGCATTTT.

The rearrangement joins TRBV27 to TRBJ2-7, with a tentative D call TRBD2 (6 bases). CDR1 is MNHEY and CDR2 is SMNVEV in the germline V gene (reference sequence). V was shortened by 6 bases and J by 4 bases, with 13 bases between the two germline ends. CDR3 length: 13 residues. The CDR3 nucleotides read TGTGCCAGCAGCTACGGGAGCGATTACGAGCAGTACTTC. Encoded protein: CASSYGSDYEQYF.

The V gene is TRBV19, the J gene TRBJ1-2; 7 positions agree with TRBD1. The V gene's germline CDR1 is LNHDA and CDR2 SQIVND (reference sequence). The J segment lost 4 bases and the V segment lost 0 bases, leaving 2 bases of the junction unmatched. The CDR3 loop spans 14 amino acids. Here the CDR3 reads CASSIDGTVYGYTF. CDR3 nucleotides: TGTGCCAGTAGTATAGACGGGACAGTCTATGGCTACACCTTC. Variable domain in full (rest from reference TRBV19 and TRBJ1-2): DGGITQSPKYLFRKEGQNVTLSCEQNLNHDAMYWYRQDPGQGLRLIYYSQIVNDFQKGDIAEGYSVSREKKESFPLTVTSAQKNPTAFYLCASSIDGTVYGYTFGSGTRLTVV.

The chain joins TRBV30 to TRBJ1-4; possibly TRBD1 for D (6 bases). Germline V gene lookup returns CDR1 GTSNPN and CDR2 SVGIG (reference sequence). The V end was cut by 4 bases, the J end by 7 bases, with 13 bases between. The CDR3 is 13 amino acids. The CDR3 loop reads CAWNVGAVEKLFF. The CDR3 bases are TGTGCCTGGAACGTGGGGGCCGTTGAAAAACTGTTTTTT.